What follows are 14 T cell receptor beta chains derived from one specimen sequenced in a study of blood T cell repertoires in COVID-19. Sequencing used immunoSEQ multiplex PCR; TCRdb keeps in-frame clones, though not all of them. This sample yields about 95,000 clones, of which about 84% are seen a single time; 24% belongs to the top ten. Sequences were obtained from peripheral blood. The source of these receptors is a human donor in a cohort sampled during active COVID-19.

In regard to this clone: No conserved phenylalanine or tryptophan is present at the end of the CDR3, so a read error is the likely explanation. It is unclear where the CDR3 begins or ends on the DNA, so no DNA is shown, and the CDR3 is as TCRdb lists it. V usage is TRBV28 and J usage is TRBJ1-5; the table's D call, TRBD1, was not checked against the DNA. Germline V lookup: CDR1 MDHEN, CDR2 SYDVKM. The CDR3 comprises 15 residues, both ends counted. The CDR3 here is CASRGQGAGKSPVSL.

The chain employs TRBV6-5 and TRBJ1-1, with 9 bases fitting TRBD1. This CDR3 spans 16 amino acids. Losses at the gene ends were 0 bases for V and 5 bases for J; bases not matched to a gene: 7. Per germline, CDR1 MNHEY and CDR2 SVGAGI. The CDR3 sequence: CASSYSKWDRATEAFF. The CDR3 nucleotides read TGTGCCAGCAGTTACTCGAAATGGGACAGGGCTACTGAAGCTTTCTTT.

CDR3 sequence (DNA): TGTGCCAGCGGCCTCCCTGAGCGGGGGAAAGAGACCCAGTACTTC. This gives the protein CASGLPERGKETQYF. V and J are TRBV3-1 (or the pseudogene TRBV3-2) and TRBJ2-5, with 8 bases matching TRBD2. CDR1 LGHDT and CDR2 YNNKEL come from the germline V gene (reference sequence). V lost 8 bases, J lost 3 bases, and 11 bases stayed unmatched. The CDR3 extends over 15 amino acids.

The genes are TRBV23-1 and TRBJ1-4; 7 bases agree with TRBD1. TRBV23-1 is an ORF for which the function is uncertain. V trimming: 3 bases; J trimming: 4 bases; junction bases outside the gene matches: 8. The CDR3 is 16 residues long. CDR3 region: CASSHPLRDSNEKLFF. The CDR3 coding sequence is TGCGCCAGCAGTCATCCACTGCGGGACAGTAATGAAAAACTGTTTTTT.

This chain links TRBV5-6 with TRBJ2-2; tentatively, D is TRBD2 (6 bases). The CDR3 runs to 15 residues. The V end was cut by 3 bases, the J end by 4 bases, with 13 bases between. Germline CDR1 and CDR2: SGHDT and YYEEEE. CDR3 region: CASSSEGLFTGELFF. Written as DNA, the CDR3 is TGTGCCAGCAGCTCCGAAGGACTATTCACCGGGGAGCTGTTTTTT. The full variable domain, its missing parts supplied by reference TRBV5-6 and TRBJ2-2, is DAGVTQSPTHLIKTRGQQVTLRCSPKSGHDTVSWYQQALGQGPQFIFQYYEEEERQRGNFPDRFSGHQFPNYSSELNVNALLLGDSALYLCASSSEGLFTGELFFGEGSRLTVL.

The V call is TRBV11-2, the J call TRBJ2-1; 10 bases map to TRBD2. J was trimmed by 4 bases and V by 2 bases; bases with no gene match: 11. CDR3 size: 18 residues. Germline values: CDR1 SGHAT, CDR2 FQNNGV. Here the CDR3 DNA reads TGTGCCAGCAGCTTACGGCCCAGCGGGAGGGCTGCGTACAATGAGCAGTTCTTC. Its translation is CASSLRPSGRAAYNEQFF.

V gene TRBV10-2 combines with J gene TRBJ2-5, with 7 nucleotides matching TRBD2. This CDR3 is 16 amino acids long. V trimming: 6 bases; J trimming: 2 bases; junction bases outside the gene matches: 12. The germline V gene encodes CDR1 WSHSY and CDR2 SAAADI. The CDR3 loop reads CASSQWGGRNQETQYF. The CDR3 DNA is TGCGCCAGCAGCCAATGGGGAGGGCGGAATCAAGAGACCCAGTACTTC.

J is TRBJ1-1 and V is TRBV25-1, with D perhaps matching TRBD1 (6 bases). The CDR3 covers 13 residues. V lost 6 bases to trimming and J lost 4 bases, with 12 bases between them. The germline CDR1 and CDR2 sequences are MGHDK and SYGVNS. The CDR3 sequence: CASRDPGVTEAFF. The CDR3 nucleotides are TGTGCCAGCAGAGATCCAGGGGTCACTGAAGCTTTCTTT.

The chain employs TRBV4-2 and TRBJ1-1, with D possibly TRBD1 on 5 matching bases. The CDR3 is 15 residues long. Between the trimmed V and J ends, which lost 0 bases and 2 bases, there was a span of 10 bases. From germline, CDR1 is LGHNA and CDR2 YNFKEQ. The chain's CDR3 is CASSQETTVNTEAFF. CDR3 sequence (DNA): TGTGCCAGCAGCCAAGAGACGACAGTAAACACTGAAGCTTTCTTT.

This clone showed up just a few times. The chain uses TRBV11-3 and TRBJ2-1, with TRBD1 as a possible D gene (5 bases). Trimming removed 0 bases at V and 2 bases at J, with 8 bases between. The CDR3 totals 15 residues. Germline-derived CDR1 and CDR2 are SGHNT and YENEEA. This CDR3 is CASSLDGATYNEQFF. CDR3 coding DNA: TGTGCCAGCAGCTTAGATGGGGCAACCTACAATGAGCAGTTCTTC.

The count of this clone is one. This chain links TRBV24-1 with TRBJ1-4; D gene uncertain. Germline V gene data show CDR1 as KGHDR and CDR2 as SFDVKD. There are 12 residues in the CDR3. The V gene lost 4 bases and the J gene lost 7 bases, with 6 bases spanning the gap. The CDR3 region is CATSDPSEKLFF. In DNA form, the CDR3 reads TGTGCCACCAGTGACCCTTCTGAAAAACTGTTTTTT.

This chain uses TRBV2 with TRBJ2-3; the match to TRBD2 covers 11 bases. The CDR3 length is 20 residues. Trimming cost V 5 bases and J 1 base; bases outside gene matches: 17. Germline-derived CDR1 and CDR2 are SNHLY and FYNNEI. CDR3 DNA sequence: TGTGCCAGCAGTCACAAAACCGGGACTAGCGGAGCCCGGGGCACAGATACGCAGTATTTT. Encoded protein: CASSHKTGTSGARGTDTQYF.

This clone appeared a single time. The chain uses TRBV7-2 and TRBJ2-5; 15 nucleotides line up with TRBD2. With V trimmed by 1 base and J by 2 bases, 5 bases remained unmatched. Germline CDR1 is SGHTA and CDR2 is FQGNSA. This CDR3 spans 18 amino acids. The CDR3, as DNA: TGTGCCAGCAGCTTAGGCGGACTAGCGGGGGGGCGACAAGAGACCCAGTACTTC. Translation: CASSLGGLAGGRQETQYF.

V usage is TRBV7-9 and J usage is TRBJ2-1, with TRBD2 matching 16 bases. The CDR3 has 17 amino acids. Germline CDR1 and CDR2: SEHNR and FQNEAQ (reference sequence). V shed 2 bases, J shed 7 bases, and the junction held 5 bases outside the gene matches. Here the CDR3 DNA reads TGTGCCAGCAGCTTACTTGGGACTAGCGGGAGGGGGAATGAGCAGTTCTTC. Amino acids: CASSLLGTSGRGNEQFF.